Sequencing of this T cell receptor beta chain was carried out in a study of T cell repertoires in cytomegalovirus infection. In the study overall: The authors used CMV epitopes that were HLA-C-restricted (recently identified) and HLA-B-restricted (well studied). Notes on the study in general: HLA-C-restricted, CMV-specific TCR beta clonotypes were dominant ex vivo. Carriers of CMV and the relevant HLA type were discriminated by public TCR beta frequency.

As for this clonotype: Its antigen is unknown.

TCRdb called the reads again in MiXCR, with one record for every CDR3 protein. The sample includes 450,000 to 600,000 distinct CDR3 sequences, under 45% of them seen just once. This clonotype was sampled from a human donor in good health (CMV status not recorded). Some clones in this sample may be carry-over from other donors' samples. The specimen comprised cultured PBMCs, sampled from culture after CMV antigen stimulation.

CDR3 region: CASSVNAGEQFF. The CDR3 region has the DNA TGTGCCAGCAGTGTAAACGCGGGGGAGCAGTTCTTC. This chain connects TRBV2 to TRBJ2-1; tentatively, D is TRBD2 (6 bases). Per the germline V gene, CDR1 is SNHLY and CDR2 is FYNNEI. The ends were cut back, 4 bases at V and 10 bases at J, with 11 bases in the middle. This CDR3 is 12 amino acids long.